The present entry profiles one TCR beta chain with its context. This entry belongs to a study of blood T cell repertoires in COVID-19. At the level of the study: COVID-19 samples from acute and convalescent phases originated in the United States, Italy and Spain. The analysed material was cDNA or gDNA that came from T cells, B-cell-depleted T cells, or PBMCs.

Original processing notes: Using reference gene primer amplification, nucleated cell counts were estimated. Libraries were prepared by immunoSEQ multiplex PCR; TCRdb keeps only in-frame clonotypes and omits some of them. V and J calls and clone size are copied from that table; D and trimming were computed from the DNA. This table holds about 46,000 clones, approximately 90% found once. Trimming took off 4 bases at V and 2 bases at J, with 10 bases between the two ends. CDR3 length: 14 residues. CDR1 SGHNT and CDR2 YYREEE come from the germline V gene (reference sequence). This TCR was recovered from a man aged 50 to 59 with acute or convalescent COVID-19. The V and J genes are TRBV5-4 and TRBJ1-3; no firm D call. Material for sequencing was peripheral blood. The chain's CDR3 is CASSPIGAGNTIYF. The CDR3 bases are TGTGCCAGCAGCCCTATCGGGGCTGGAAACACCATATATTTT.